The clone carrying this TCR beta chain was counted a few times. As handled by the study authors: Cell counts per sample came from amplifying reference gene primers. Libraries were prepared by immunoSEQ multiplex PCR; TCRdb keeps only in-frame clonotypes and omits some of them. That table furnishes V, J and clone size, whereas the DNA furnished D and trimming. The data show about 230,000 clones, over 65% seen once. Trimming at V came to 8 bases and at J to 3 bases, leaving 13 bases not matched to a gene. The CDR3 contains 16 residues. The V gene's germline CDR1 is SNHLY and CDR2 FYNNEI. This sample was taken from a study of blood T cell repertoires in COVID-19. Whole-study context: The origin of the acute and convalescent COVID-19 samples was the United States, Italy and Spain. PBMCs, B-cell-depleted T cells, or T cells were the source of the cDNA or gDNA that made up the material.

The V gene is TRBV2, the J gene TRBJ2-5, with 9 bases that match TRBD2. This TCR derives from a woman in her seventies with active or convalescent COVID-19. The sequencing sample was made of peripheral blood. The CDR3 loop reads CASGRGLAGPKETQYF. CDR3 DNA sequence: TGTGCCAGCGGGCGGGGGCTAGCGGGACCTAAAGAGACCCAGTACTTC.